These 6 T cell receptor beta chains originate from one sample sequenced in a study of T-cell reconstitution after alpha-beta-depleted transplantation in children. Preparation of the TCRbeta library was carried out with unique molecular identifiers. TCRdb redid the calling of the PCR reads with MiXCR, one entry per CDR3 protein. Of about 830,000 distinct CDR3 sequences listed, 15% to 20% are singletons. The specimen was PBMCs, mostly from graft donor cells, collected 360 days after TCRalphabeta/CD19-depleted stem cell transplant. The receptors shown here come from a male patient aged 5 to 17 who had a stem cell transplant for acute lymphoblastic leukemia, so the T cells may come from the graft donor.

The rearrangement links TRBV20-1 to TRBJ2-3, with 7 nucleotides matching TRBD2. The germline V gene has CDR1 DFQATT and CDR2 SNEGSKA (reference sequence). The CDR3 runs 15 residues. V was pared by 2 bases and J by 1 base, with 6 bases of the junction left unmatched. As DNA, the CDR3 is TGCAGTGCTAGACCGACTAGCTGGCGCACAGATACGCAGTATTTT. Encoded protein: CSARPTSWRTDTQYF.

This clonotype has more than one count but fewer than ten. The chain uses TRBV20-1 and TRBJ1-5, with D uncertain. Per the germline V gene, CDR1 is DFQATT and CDR2 is SNEGSKA (reference sequence). V was pared by 3 bases and J by 4 bases, with 13 bases between. This CDR3 contains 14 residues. This CDR3 is CSASRREINQPQHF. For the CDR3, the DNA is TGCAGTGCTAGTCGACGGGAAATTAATCAGCCCCAGCATTTT.

The chain links TRBV19 to TRBJ2-6, with D unresolved. Between the trimmed V and J ends, which lost 3 bases and 0 bases, there was a span of 9 bases. This CDR3 contains 16 residues. Per germline, CDR1 LNHDA and CDR2 SQIVND (reference sequence). CDR3 sequence reads: CASSIWLGSGANVLTF. Here the CDR3 DNA reads TGTGCCAGTAGTATTTGGCTTGGCTCTGGGGCCAACGTCCTGACTTTC.

This clonotype was seen only once. The V call is TRBV12-3 or TRBV12-4, the J call TRBJ1-6, with 7 nucleotides matching TRBD1. Germline trimming cut 3 bases from V and 6 bases from J; bases unmatched to any gene: 5. The CDR3 contains 15 residues. The CDR3 bases are TGTGCCAGCAGTTTTCCGGACAGGCCTAATTCACCCCTCCACTTT. As protein: CASSFPDRPNSPLHF.

This clonotype was detected many times. The CDR3 loop is CASSQGPAGGYEQYF. As DNA, the CDR3 is TGCGCCAGCAGCCAAGGGCCAGCGGGGGGCTACGAGCAGTACTTC. This rearrangement joins TRBV4-1 to TRBJ2-7; 9 nucleotides line up with TRBD2. Per germline, CDR1 MGHRA and CDR2 YSYEKL. The CDR3 length is 15 residues. Trimming at V came to 1 base and at J to 3 bases, leaving 4 bases not matched to a gene.

This clonotype was seen more than once but under ten times. The chain couples TRBV27 to TRBJ1-1; 8 bases map to TRBD1. Germline assignment: CDR1 MNHEY and CDR2 SMNVEV (reference sequence). The CDR3 spans 15 residues. The V gene end was trimmed by 2 bases and the J gene end by 4 bases; junction bases not matched to a gene: 6. The CDR3 is CASSLARTGSTEAFF. CDR3 DNA sequence: TGTGCCAGCAGTTTAGCTCGGACAGGGAGCACTGAAGCTTTCTTT.